This T cell receptor beta chain appears in the sequencing data of a study of cytomegalovirus exposure and HLA in healthy donors. Study-level results: In a later analysis, HLA-associated beta chains showed higher expansion and lower generation probabilities than comparable chains. Likely technical artifact: a cluster of highly shared sequence variants.

13 Jbeta primers and 60 Vbeta primers were used for the PCR. Sequencing was performed with immunoSEQ multiplex PCR; in TCRdb, only in-frame clones are kept and a portion is missing. The sample contains fewer than 100,000 clones, under 75% of which appear only once. Comments on this clone: Its antigen is unidentified.

This CDR3 contains 13 residues. In germline, CDR1 is MGHRA, CDR2 YSYEKL. V lost 1 base and J 7 bases, leaving 11 bases between the germline ends. The V call is TRBV4-1, the J call TRBJ2-7; no clear D. The clonotype was recovered from a female donor in good health and CMV-seronegative. Sequencing input: PBMCs. This CDR3 reads CASSQAEVEEQYF. The CDR3 region has the DNA TGCGCCAGCAGCCAAGCAGAGGTCGAGGAGCAGTACTTC.